This is a list of T cell receptor beta chains from one sample in a study of Graves' ophthalmopathy and Graves' hyperthyroidism. MiXCR, run by TCRdb on the multiplex PCR reads, gives a single entry per CDR3 protein. The data contain 400,000 to 450,000 distinct CDR3 sequences, about 21% of them seen just once; the ten biggest clones take up under 3%. Sequenced material: peripheral blood. These receptors were collected from a woman under 30 with stable Graves' hyperthyroidism. CDR3s include the opening cysteine and the closing phenylalanine or tryptophan. The D gene is left open where the match is weak. Part of the rows lack a size; the others show once, few, many or a class for expanded clones.

cdr3_nt,cdr3_aa,clone_size,d_call,j_call,v_call
TGCAGCGAACCACTAGCGGGAGAAGGCGAGCAGTACTTC,CSEPLAGEGEQYF,many,TRBD2,TRBJ2-7,TRBV29-1
TGTGCTAGTGGTTTGGTTGGAAGGCACAGTCAGCCCCAGCATTTT,CASGLVGRHSQPQHF,NA,NA,TRBJ1-5,TRBV12-5
TGTGCCAGTAGTCGGACCAGGTCCGGGGAGCTGTTTTTT,CASSRTRSGELFF,many,NA,TRBJ2-2,TRBV19
TGTGCCAGCAGTGGCCCGGGACAGGGTGGGACCGGGGAGCTGTTTTTT,CASSGPGQGGTGELFF,many,TRBD1,TRBJ2-2,TRBV2
TGTGCCAGCAGTGTGGGGGGGACTAGCGGGAGGCCGGTTAGGACCCAGTACTTC,CASSVGGTSGRPVRTQYF,many,TRBD2,TRBJ2-5,TRBV6-1
TGTGCCAGCAGTGGTAGGACAGGGCTCATGGGGCAGTACTTC,CASSGRTGLMGQYF,many,TRBD1,TRBJ2-7,TRBV25-1
TGTGCCTGGAGTGTTGGAACGACCTCCTACGAGCAGTACTTC,CAWSVGTTSYEQYF,many,NA,TRBJ2-7,TRBV30
TGTGCCAGCCAGAGGACAGTGCGCTCCTACGAGCAGTACTTC,CASQRTVRSYEQYF,many,NA,TRBJ2-7,TRBV28
TGTGCCAGCAGAAGTCGTTCCGGGACAGCCTCCTACGAGCAGTACTTC,CASRSRSGTASYEQYF,many,TRBD1,TRBJ2-7,TRBV12-3/TRBV12-4
TGTGCCATCAGTGCGTTGGGACAGGGGGGAGTTAACTATGGCTACACCTTC,CAISALGQGGVNYGYTF,many,TRBD1,TRBJ1-2,TRBV10-3
TGTGCCAGCAGCTTAACGTGGACCGGGGAGCTGTTTTTT,CASSLTWTGELFF,many,NA,TRBJ2-2,TRBV7-3
TGCAGTGCTTTTCGGACTAGCGGGCGCTACGAGCAGTACTTC,CSAFRTSGRYEQYF,many,TRBD2,TRBJ2-7,TRBV20-1
TGTGCCAGCAGTTTACATGGTCCGAATCGTGAAGCTTTCTTT,CASSLHGPNREAFF,many,NA,TRBJ1-1,TRBV12-3/TRBV12-4
TGCAGTGCTAGGACAGGGGGAAGCACTGAAGCTTTCTTT,CSARTGGSTEAFF,many,TRBD1,TRBJ1-1,TRBV20-1
TGCGCCAGCAGCGTGGACAGCGTCGCTGAAGCTTTCTTT,CASSVDSVAEAFF,NA,NA,TRBJ1-1,TRBV5-1
TGCAGTGCTAGAAACGTCGGGGGACAGGGGAGCTATGGCTACACCTTC,CSARNVGGQGSYGYTF,many,TRBD1,TRBJ1-2,TRBV20-1
TGCGCCAGCAGCACCGGACTGTCGAGAGAAGAGACCCAGTACTTC,CASSTGLSREETQYF,many,NA,TRBJ2-5,TRBV5-1
TGCAGTGCTGGGCTAGCGGGAGATCGGAACGAGCAGTACTTC,CSAGLAGDRNEQYF,many,TRBD2,TRBJ2-7,TRBV20-1
TGTGCCAGCAGCTTTTCAGGGTTCACCGGGGAGCTGTTTTTT,CASSFSGFTGELFF,NA,NA,TRBJ2-2,TRBV7-3
TGCGCCAGCAGCCACGGACAGGCTGGAAACACCATATATTTT,CASSHGQAGNTIYF,NA,TRBD1,TRBJ1-3,TRBV5-1
TGTGCCAGCAGTTACGGTAGGGAATGGATTACTGAAGCTTTCTTT,CASSYGREWITEAFF,many,NA,TRBJ1-1,TRBV6-5
TGTGCCAGCAGTGGGAACAGGGGAAATCAGCCCCAGCATTTT,CASSGNRGNQPQHF,many,TRBD1,TRBJ1-5,TRBV2
TGTGCCAGCAGTTCCTGGACAGGGGGCAACTATGGCTACACCTTC,CASSSWTGGNYGYTF,many,TRBD1,TRBJ1-2,TRBV12-3/TRBV12-4
TGTGCCAACAGTCCACCGGGGTTTGAAGCTTTCTTT,CANSPPGFEAFF,NA,NA,TRBJ1-1,TRBV28
TGTGCCTCGACCGCGGTCGGGGCCGGGGAGCTGTTTTTT,CASTAVGAGELFF,many,NA,TRBJ2-2,TRBV24-1
TGCAGCGTTGAAGTCGCCGGGACAGGGTCCTCCGAGCAGTACTTC,CSVEVAGTGSSEQYF,many,TRBD1,TRBJ2-7,TRBV29-1
TGTGCCAGCAGCCAAGATCTGGGACCGCGGGGCGAGCAGTACTTC,CASSQDLGPRGEQYF,many,NA,TRBJ2-7,TRBV3-1
TGTGCCAGCAGCTTTTCTGGGAGGTACGAGCAGTACTTC,CASSFSGRYEQYF,NA,NA,TRBJ2-7,TRBV11-2
TGTGCCAGCAGTATTATAGCGGGAGGAGGTGGAGAGACCCAGTACTTC,CASSIIAGGGGETQYF,many,TRBD2,TRBJ2-5,TRBV12-3/TRBV12-4
TGTGCCAGCAGCTTAGATCGGGTTAAGGGTGTCTACGAGCAGTACTTC,CASSLDRVKGVYEQYF,many,NA,TRBJ2-7,TRBV11-3
TGTGCCAGCAGCAGGGACAGGGGCGGCAATCAGCCCCAGCATTTT,CASSRDRGGNQPQHF,few,TRBD1,TRBJ1-5,TRBV7-8
TGTGCCAGCAGCCCCCGGGCCGGAAGCTCCTACGAGCAGTACTTC,CASSPRAGSSYEQYF,many,NA,TRBJ2-7,TRBV12-3/TRBV12-4
TGTGCCAGTAGTATCTCGGGACTAGCGGGAGGGCCGGAGACCCAGTACTTC,CASSISGLAGGPETQYF,many,TRBD2,TRBJ2-5,TRBV19
TGTGCCAGCAGTCCCGCGGGGGGTGGAGGGCTCGGGACCCAGTACTTC,CASSPAGGGGLGTQYF,few,TRBD2,TRBJ2-5,TRBV12-3/TRBV12-4
TGTGCCAGCAGCCAAGACGGAAGGGCCACCGGGGAGCTGTTTTTT,CASSQDGRATGELFF,NA,NA,TRBJ2-2,TRBV3-1
TGCAGTGCTAGGGGTCGAGGGGCCACCGGGGAGCTGTTTTTT,CSARGRGATGELFF,many,NA,TRBJ2-2,TRBV20-1